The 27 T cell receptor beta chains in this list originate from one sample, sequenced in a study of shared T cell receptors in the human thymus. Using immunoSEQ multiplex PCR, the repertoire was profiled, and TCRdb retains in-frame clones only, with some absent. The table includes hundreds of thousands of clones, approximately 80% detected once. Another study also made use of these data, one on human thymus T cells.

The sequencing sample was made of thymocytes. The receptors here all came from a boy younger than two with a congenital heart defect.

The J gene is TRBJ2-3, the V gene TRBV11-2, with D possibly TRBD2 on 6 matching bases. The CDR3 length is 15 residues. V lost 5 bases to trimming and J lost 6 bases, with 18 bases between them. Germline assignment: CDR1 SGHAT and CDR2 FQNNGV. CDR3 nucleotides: TGTGCCAGCAGCCCGTCACTAGCCCGAAGTGATACGCAGTATTTT. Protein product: CASSPSLARSDTQYF.

The CDR3 protein is CASSGHRGRNYGYTF. For the CDR3, the DNA is TGTGCCAGTAGTGGGCACAGGGGTCGTAACTATGGCTACACCTTC. The rearrangement joins TRBV19 to TRBJ1-2, with 7 nucleotides matching TRBD1. Germline V gene data show CDR1 as LNHDA and CDR2 as SQIVND (reference sequence). The CDR3 contains 15 residues. Trimming cost V 5 bases and J 1 base; bases outside gene matches: 7.

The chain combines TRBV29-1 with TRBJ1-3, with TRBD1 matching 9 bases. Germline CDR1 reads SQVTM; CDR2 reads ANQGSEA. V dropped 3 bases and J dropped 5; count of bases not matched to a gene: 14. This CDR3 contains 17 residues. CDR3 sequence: CSVDGGMDRGVRNTIYF. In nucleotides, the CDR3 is TGCAGCGTTGATGGTGGGATGGACAGGGGAGTTAGAAACACCATATATTTT.

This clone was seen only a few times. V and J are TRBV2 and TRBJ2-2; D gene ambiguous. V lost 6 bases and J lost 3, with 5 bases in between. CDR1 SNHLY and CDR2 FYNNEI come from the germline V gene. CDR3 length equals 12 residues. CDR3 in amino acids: CASRTDTGELFF. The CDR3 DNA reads TGTGCCAGCAGGACTGACACCGGGGAGCTGTTTTTT. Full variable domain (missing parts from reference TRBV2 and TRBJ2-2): EPEVTQTPSHQVTQMGQEVILRCVPISNHLYFYWYRQILGQKVEFLVSFYNNEISEKSEIFDDQFSVERPDGSNFTLKIRSTKLEDSAMYFCASRTDTGELFFGEGSRLTVL.

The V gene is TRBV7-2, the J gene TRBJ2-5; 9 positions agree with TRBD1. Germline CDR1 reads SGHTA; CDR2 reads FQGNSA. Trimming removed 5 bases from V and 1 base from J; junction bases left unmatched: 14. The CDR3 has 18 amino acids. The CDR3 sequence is CASSIQSGQGRVQETQYF. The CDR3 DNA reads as TGTGCCAGCAGCATACAATCGGGACAGGGAAGGGTCCAAGAGACCCAGTACTTC.

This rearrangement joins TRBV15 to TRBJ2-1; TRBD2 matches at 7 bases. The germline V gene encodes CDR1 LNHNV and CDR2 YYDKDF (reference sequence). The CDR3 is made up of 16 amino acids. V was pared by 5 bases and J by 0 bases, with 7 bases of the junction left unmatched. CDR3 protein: CATSQGGGSSYNEQFF. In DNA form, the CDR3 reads TGTGCCACCAGCCAAGGCGGGGGTAGCTCCTACAATGAGCAGTTCTTC.

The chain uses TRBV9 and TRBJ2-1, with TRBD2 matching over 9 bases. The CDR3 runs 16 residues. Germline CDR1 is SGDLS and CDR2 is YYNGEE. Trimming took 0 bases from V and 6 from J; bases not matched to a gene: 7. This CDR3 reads CASSVEPAGGLNEQFF. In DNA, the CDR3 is TGTGCCAGCAGCGTAGAGCCTGCGGGAGGGCTCAATGAGCAGTTCTTC.

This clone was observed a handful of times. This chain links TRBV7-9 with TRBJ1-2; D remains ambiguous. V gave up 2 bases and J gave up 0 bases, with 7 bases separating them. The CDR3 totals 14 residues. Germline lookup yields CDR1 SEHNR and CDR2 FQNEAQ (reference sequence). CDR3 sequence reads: CASSLLAANYGYTF. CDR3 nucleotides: TGTGCCAGCAGCTTATTGGCAGCTAACTATGGCTACACCTTC.

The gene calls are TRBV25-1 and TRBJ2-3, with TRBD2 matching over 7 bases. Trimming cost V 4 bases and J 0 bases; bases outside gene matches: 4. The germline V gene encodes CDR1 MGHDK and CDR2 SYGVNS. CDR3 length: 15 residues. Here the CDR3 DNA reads TGTGCCAGCAGTGGTGTAGCGGGTAGCACAGATACGCAGTATTTT. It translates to CASSGVAGSTDTQYF.

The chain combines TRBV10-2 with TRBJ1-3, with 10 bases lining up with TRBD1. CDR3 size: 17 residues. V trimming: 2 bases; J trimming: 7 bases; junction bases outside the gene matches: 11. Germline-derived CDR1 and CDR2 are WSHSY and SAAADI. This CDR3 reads CASSERHDRGLRNTIYF. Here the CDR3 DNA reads TGCGCCAGCAGTGAGCGGCATGACAGGGGGCTTAGGAACACCATATATTTT.

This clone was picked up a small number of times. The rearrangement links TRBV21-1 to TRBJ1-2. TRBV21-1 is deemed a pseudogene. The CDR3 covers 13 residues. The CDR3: CASSNIFNYGYTF. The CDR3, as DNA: TGTGCCAGCAGCAATATATTCAACTATGGCTACACCTTC.

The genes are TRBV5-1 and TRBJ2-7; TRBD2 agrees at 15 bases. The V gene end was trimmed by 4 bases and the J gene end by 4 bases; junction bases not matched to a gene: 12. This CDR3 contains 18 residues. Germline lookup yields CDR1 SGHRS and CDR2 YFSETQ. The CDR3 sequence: CASSRGLAGGLTNYEQYF. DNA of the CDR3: TGCGCCAGCAGCCGGGGACTAGCGGGAGGCCTTACAAATTACGAGCAGTACTTC.

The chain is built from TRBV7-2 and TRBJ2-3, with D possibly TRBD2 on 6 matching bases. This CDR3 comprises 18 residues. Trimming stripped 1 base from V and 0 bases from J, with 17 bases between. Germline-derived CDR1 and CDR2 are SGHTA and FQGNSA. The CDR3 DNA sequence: TGTGCCAGCAGCTTAGTTGGTCAAAGCGGGCGAAGCACAGATACGCAGTATTTT. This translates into CASSLVGQSGRSTDTQYF.

This CDR3 is CSVATVRGNSYNEQFF. DNA of the CDR3: TGCAGCGTGGCTACGGTCCGAGGGAACTCCTACAATGAGCAGTTCTTC. The rearrangement links TRBV29-1 to TRBJ2-1; perhaps TRBD2 as D (5 bases). V was pared by 6 bases and J by 0 bases, with 18 bases between. Germline CDR1 SQVTM, CDR2 ANQGSEA. The CDR3 has 16 amino acids.

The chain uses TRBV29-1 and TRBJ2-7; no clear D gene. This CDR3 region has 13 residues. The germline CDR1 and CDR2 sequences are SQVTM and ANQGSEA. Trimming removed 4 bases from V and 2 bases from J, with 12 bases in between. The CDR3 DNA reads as TGCAGCGTTGCTTCGTGGCCCCCCTACGAGCAGTACTTC. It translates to CSVASWPPYEQYF.

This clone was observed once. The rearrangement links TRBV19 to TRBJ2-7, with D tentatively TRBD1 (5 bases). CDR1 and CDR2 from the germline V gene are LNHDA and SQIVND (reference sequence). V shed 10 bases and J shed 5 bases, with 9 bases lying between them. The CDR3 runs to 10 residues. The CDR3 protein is CATYRNEQYF. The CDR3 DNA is TGTGCCACTTACAGGAACGAGCAGTACTTC. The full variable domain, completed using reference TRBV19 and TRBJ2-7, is DGGITQSPKYLFRKEGQNVTLSCEQNLNHDAMYWYRQDPGQGLRLIYYSQIVNDFQKGDIAEGYSVSREKKESFPLTVTSAQKNPTAFYLCATYRNEQYFGPGTRLTVT.

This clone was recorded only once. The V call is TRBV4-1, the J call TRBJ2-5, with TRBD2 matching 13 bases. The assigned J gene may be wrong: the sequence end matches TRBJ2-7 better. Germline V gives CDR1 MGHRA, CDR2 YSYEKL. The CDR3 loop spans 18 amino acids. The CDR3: CASSWGLAGSPRSYEQYF. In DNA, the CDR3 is TGCGCCAGCAGCTGGGGACTAGCGGGATCTCCTAGATCCTACGAGCAGTACTTC.

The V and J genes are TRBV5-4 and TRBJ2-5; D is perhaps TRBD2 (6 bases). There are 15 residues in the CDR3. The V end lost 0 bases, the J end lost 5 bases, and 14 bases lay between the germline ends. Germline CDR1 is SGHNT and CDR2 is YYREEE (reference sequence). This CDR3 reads CASSLGVRGNETQYF. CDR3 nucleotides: TGTGCCAGCAGCTTGGGGGTTCGGGGGAACGAGACCCAGTACTTC.

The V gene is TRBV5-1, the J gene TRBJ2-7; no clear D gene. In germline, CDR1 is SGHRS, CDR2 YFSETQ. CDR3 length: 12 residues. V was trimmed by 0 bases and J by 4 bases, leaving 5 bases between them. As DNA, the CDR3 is TGCGCCAGCAGCTTGGACATTTACGAGCAGTACTTC. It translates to CASSLDIYEQYF.

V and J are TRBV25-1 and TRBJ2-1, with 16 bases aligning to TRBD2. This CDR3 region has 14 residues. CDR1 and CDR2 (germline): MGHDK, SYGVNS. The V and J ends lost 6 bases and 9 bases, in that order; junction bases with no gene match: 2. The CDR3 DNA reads TGTGCCAGCAGGGGGACTAGCGGGAGGGCTGAGCAGTTCTTC. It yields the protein CASRGTSGRAEQFF.

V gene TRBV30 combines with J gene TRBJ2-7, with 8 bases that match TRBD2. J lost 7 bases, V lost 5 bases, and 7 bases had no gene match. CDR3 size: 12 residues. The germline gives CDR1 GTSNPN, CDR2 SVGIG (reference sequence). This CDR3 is CAWFAGGNEQYF. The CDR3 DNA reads TGTGCCTGGTTTGCGGGGGGAAATGAGCAGTACTTC.

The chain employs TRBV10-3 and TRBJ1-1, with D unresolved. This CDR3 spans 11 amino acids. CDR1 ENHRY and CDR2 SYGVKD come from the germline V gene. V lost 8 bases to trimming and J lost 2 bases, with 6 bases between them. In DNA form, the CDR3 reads TGTGCCATCCAGACTAACACTGAAGCTTTCTTT. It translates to CAIQTNTEAFF.

The CDR3 DNA sequence: TGTGCCAGCCGCCAGGTAGCGGATAGCACAGATACGCAGTATTTT. Its translation is CASRQVADSTDTQYF. This chain links TRBV2 with TRBJ2-3; maybe TRBD2 (6 bases). The CDR3 runs 15 residues. From germline, CDR1 is SNHLY and CDR2 FYNNEI. V was shortened by 8 bases and J by 0 bases, with 15 bases between the two germline ends. The whole variable domain, filled in from reference TRBV2 and TRBJ2-3, reads EPEVTQTPSHQVTQMGQEVILRCVPISNHLYFYWYRQILGQKVEFLVSFYNNEISEKSEIFDDQFSVERPDGSNFTLKIRSTKLEDSAMYFCASRQVADSTDTQYFGPGTRLTVL.

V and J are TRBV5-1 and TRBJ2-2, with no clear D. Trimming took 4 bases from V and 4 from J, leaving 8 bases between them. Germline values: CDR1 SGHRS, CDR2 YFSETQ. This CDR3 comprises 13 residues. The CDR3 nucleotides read TGCGCCAGCAGCGGTACTACCACCGGGGAGCTGTTTTTT. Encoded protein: CASSGTTTGELFF.

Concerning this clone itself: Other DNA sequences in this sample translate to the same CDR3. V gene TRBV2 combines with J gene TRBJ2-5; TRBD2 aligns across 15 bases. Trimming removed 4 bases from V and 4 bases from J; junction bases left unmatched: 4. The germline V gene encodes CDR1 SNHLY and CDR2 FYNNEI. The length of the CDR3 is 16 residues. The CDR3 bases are TGTGCCAGCAGTGGGACTAGCGGGAGGGCCGGAGAGACCCAGTACTTC. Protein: CASSGTSGRAGETQYF. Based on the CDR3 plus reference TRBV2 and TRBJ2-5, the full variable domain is EPEVTQTPSHQVTQMGQEVILRCVPISNHLYFYWYRQILGQKVEFLVSFYNNEISEKSEIFDDQFSVERPDGSNFTLKIRSTKLEDSAMYFCASSGTSGRAGETQYFGPGTRLLVL.

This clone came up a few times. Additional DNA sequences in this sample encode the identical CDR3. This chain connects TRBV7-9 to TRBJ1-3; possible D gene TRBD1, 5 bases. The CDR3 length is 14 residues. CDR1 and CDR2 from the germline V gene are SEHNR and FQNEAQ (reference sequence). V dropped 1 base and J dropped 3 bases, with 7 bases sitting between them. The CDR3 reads CASSLGGGGNTIYF. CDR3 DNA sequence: TGTGCCAGCAGCTTAGGGGGCGGTGGAAACACCATATATTTT.

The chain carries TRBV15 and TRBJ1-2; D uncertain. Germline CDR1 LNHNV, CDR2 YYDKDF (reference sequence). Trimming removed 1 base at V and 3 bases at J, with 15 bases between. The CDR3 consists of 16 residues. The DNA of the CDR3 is TGTGCCACCAGCAGAGCTGGTCGGGGTTCGGACTATGGCTACACCTTC. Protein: CATSRAGRGSDYGYTF.